This T cell receptor beta chain emerged from a study of beta chain features in type 1 diabetes. Study observations and caveats: Across all four CD4+ subsets, people with type 1 diabetes showed modestly shorter TCRB CDR3s. The naive, central memory and Treg TCRB repertoires looked more alike in patients than they did in healthy donors.

On this clone: Its antigen remains unidentified.

Isolated RNA was reverse transcribed in full, so expressed TCRB transcripts were sequenced. The table came from immunoSEQ multiplex PCR; TCRdb's copy has only in-frame clones and leaves some out. The data show hundreds of thousands of clones, around 15% seen once. Based on CD45RO/CCR7/CD25/CD127/CD95/CD27, CD4+ regulatory, stem cell-like memory, naive and central memory cells were sorted. The germline CDR1 and CDR2 sequences are SEHNR and FQNEAQ (reference sequence). V was shortened by 6 bases and J by 4 bases, with 21 bases between the two germline ends. This CDR3 comprises 16 residues. This TCR was recovered from a man aged 18 to 30 in good health. This rearrangement joins TRBV7-9 to TRBJ2-5, with D perhaps TRBD1 or TRBD2 (5 bases each). Material for sequencing was naive CD4+ T cells from blood. The DNA for the CDR3 is TGTGCCAGCAGAAAACTCCAGGGCCCAGGGAGAGAGACCCAGTACTTC. It specifies CASRKLQGPGRETQYF.